Listed below are T cell receptor beta chains from one sample, sequenced in a study of vaccination and CD4 T cells after COVID-19. One entry per CDR3 protein, called by TCRdb with MiXCR from the PCR reads. The repertoire holds around 13,000 distinct CDR3 sequences, around half seen once, with under 20% in the top ten. No antigen is known for these receptors. Sequencing was done on a sample of CD4+ T cells from blood, cultured in vitro. The receptors stem from a human donor who had recovered from COVID-19. Each CDR3 is given with its conserved first and last residue. D genes are given only for firm matches. For some rows the clone size is stated as once, few or many, or as a class when expanded; others skip it.

v_call: TRBV25-1
clone_size: few
j_call: TRBJ2-5
d_call: .
cdr3_aa: CASSERAPGPVETQYF
cdr3_nt: TGTGCCAGCAGTGAAAGGGCTCCGGGCCCGGTGGAGACCCAGTACTTC

v_call: TRBV28
clone_size: few
j_call: TRBJ2-1
d_call: TRBD1
cdr3_aa: CASSRGQGKARGYNEQFF
cdr3_nt: TGTGCCAGCAGTCGCGGACAGGGAAAGGCTAGAGGCTACAATGAGCAGTTCTTC

v_call: TRBV6-5
clone_size: .
j_call: TRBJ1-3
d_call: .
cdr3_aa: CASSYGQPSGNTIYF
cdr3_nt: TGTGCCAGCAGTTACGGTCAGCCCTCTGGAAACACCATATATTTT

v_call: TRBV28
clone_size: medium-sized
j_call: TRBJ1-3
d_call: .
cdr3_aa: CASSLRLGSSGNTIYF
cdr3_nt: TGTGCCAGCAGTTTACGGTTGGGCAGCTCTGGAAACACCATATATTTT

v_call: TRBV28
clone_size: few
j_call: TRBJ1-5
d_call: .
cdr3_aa: CASSLTGQRDSNQPQHF
cdr3_nt: TGTGCCAGCAGTTTAACTGGCCAAAGGGATAGCAATCAGCCCCAGCATTTT

v_call: TRBV24-1
clone_size: .
j_call: TRBJ2-7
d_call: TRBD1
cdr3_aa: CATSESGTGGYEQYF
cdr3_nt: TGTGCCACCAGTGAGTCCGGGACAGGGGGCTACGAGCAGTACTTC

v_call: TRBV4-3
clone_size: .
j_call: TRBJ2-3
d_call: .
cdr3_aa: CASSQGGTVAQFF
cdr3_nt: TGCGCCAGCAGCCAAGGTGGAACCGTGGCGCAGTTTTTT

v_call: TRBV30
clone_size: .
j_call: TRBJ2-2
d_call: .
cdr3_aa: CASRRASGELFF
cdr3_nt: TGTGCCTCCCGGAGGGCCTCTGGGGAGCTGTTTTTT

v_call: TRBV19
clone_size: .
j_call: TRBJ2-2
d_call: .
cdr3_aa: CASSRQDTGELFF
cdr3_nt: TGTGCCAGTAGTAGACAGGACACCGGGGAGCTGTTTTTT

v_call: TRBV28
clone_size: once
j_call: TRBJ2-1
d_call: .
cdr3_aa: CASSQGGWDEQFF
cdr3_nt: TGTGCCAGCAGCCAGGGGGGTTGGGATGAGCAGTTCTTC

v_call: TRBV19
clone_size: .
j_call: TRBJ1-2
d_call: .
cdr3_aa: CASSRGWQSYSYTF
cdr3_nt: TGTGCCAGTAGTCGTGGCTGGCAAAGCTATAGCTACACCTTC

v_call: TRBV5-6
clone_size: .
j_call: TRBJ1-1
d_call: .
cdr3_aa: CASSSTVMNTEAFF
cdr3_nt: TGTGCCAGCAGCTCGACAGTTATGAACACTGAAGCTTTCTTT

v_call: TRBV7-8
clone_size: .
j_call: TRBJ2-1
d_call: TRBD2
cdr3_aa: CASRLSGSGSYNEQFF
cdr3_nt: TGTGCCAGCAGACTATCGGGTAGCGGGTCCTACAATGAGCAGTTCTTC

v_call: TRBV20-1
clone_size: .
j_call: TRBJ2-7
d_call: TRBD1
cdr3_aa: CSASSLDRGAYEQYF
cdr3_nt: TGCAGTGCTAGTTCTTTGGACAGGGGAGCCTACGAGCAGTACTTC

v_call: TRBV7-9
clone_size: .
j_call: TRBJ2-7
d_call: .
cdr3_aa: CASEGSREQYF
cdr3_nt: TGTGCCAGCGAGGGCTCTCGGGAGCAGTACTTC

v_call: TRBV2
clone_size: .
j_call: TRBJ1-1
d_call: .
cdr3_aa: CAISLDRRNTEAFF
cdr3_nt: TGTGCCATCAGTCTTGACAGGAGGAACACTGAAGCTTTCTTT

v_call: TRBV7-2
clone_size: .
j_call: TRBJ2-1
d_call: .
cdr3_aa: CASSRSNEQFF
cdr3_nt: TGTGCCAGCAGCCGGTCCAATGAGCAGTTCTTC

v_call: TRBV20-1
clone_size: .
j_call: TRBJ2-7
d_call: TRBD2
cdr3_aa: CSATSGRQYEQYF
cdr3_nt: TGCAGTGCTACTAGCGGGAGACAGTACGAGCAGTACTTC

v_call: TRBV5-4
clone_size: .
j_call: TRBJ1-6
d_call: .
cdr3_aa: CASSLGQWVDNSPLHF
cdr3_nt: TGTGCCAGCAGCTTAGGACAGTGGGTGGATAATTCACCCCTCCACTTT

v_call: TRBV24-1
clone_size: medium-sized
j_call: TRBJ1-2
d_call: .
cdr3_aa: CATSGRTVEYGYTF
cdr3_nt: TGTGCCACCAGTGGGAGGACAGTGGAGTATGGCTACACCTTC

v_call: TRBV12-3/TRBV12-4
clone_size: .
j_call: TRBJ2-7
d_call: TRBD2
cdr3_aa: CASSFLPGLAGGPGIEQYF
cdr3_nt: TGTGCCAGCAGTTTTCTCCCTGGGCTGGCGGGAGGCCCAGGAATAGAGCAGTACTTC

v_call: TRBV28
clone_size: .
j_call: TRBJ2-3
d_call: TRBD2
cdr3_aa: CASSLGLAGGTDTQYF
cdr3_nt: TGTGCCAGCAGTCTGGGACTAGCGGGAGGGACAGATACGCAGTATTTT

v_call: TRBV28
clone_size: .
j_call: TRBJ2-7
d_call: .
cdr3_aa: CASSLRYEQYF
cdr3_nt: TGTGCCAGCAGTTTACGTTACGAGCAGTACTTC

v_call: TRBV23-1
clone_size: .
j_call: TRBJ2-7
d_call: .
cdr3_aa: CASGDQGWDEQYF
cdr3_nt: TGCGCCAGCGGGGACCAGGGATGGGACGAGCAGTACTTC

v_call: TRBV30
clone_size: .
j_call: TRBJ2-7
d_call: TRBD1
cdr3_aa: CAWSPGTDSSYEQYF
cdr3_nt: TGTGCCTGGAGCCCCGGGACAGACAGTTCCTACGAGCAGTACTTC

v_call: TRBV15
clone_size: few
j_call: TRBJ2-7
d_call: TRBD2
cdr3_aa: CATSTSGGPYEQYF
cdr3_nt: TGTGCCACCAGCACTTCGGGAGGGCCTTACGAGCAGTACTTC

v_call: TRBV24-1
clone_size: once
j_call: TRBJ2-5
d_call: TRBD2
cdr3_aa: CATSDPGLAGGLETQYF
cdr3_nt: TGTGCCACCAGTGATCCAGGACTAGCGGGAGGGCTCGAGACCCAGTACTTC

v_call: TRBV19
clone_size: .
j_call: TRBJ2-6
d_call: .
cdr3_aa: CASSIGNSGANVLTF
cdr3_nt: TGTGCCAGTAGTATAGGAAATTCTGGGGCCAACGTCCTGACTTTC

v_call: TRBV6-1
clone_size: .
j_call: TRBJ2-3
d_call: .
cdr3_aa: CASSMLPGTDTQYF
cdr3_nt: TGTGCCAGCAGTATGTTACCGGGCACAGATACGCAGTATTTT

v_call: TRBV5-1
clone_size: .
j_call: TRBJ1-2
d_call: TRBD1
cdr3_aa: CASSVLGQGTNYGYTF
cdr3_nt: TGCGCCAGCAGCGTCCTGGGACAGGGGACAAACTATGGCTACACCTTC

v_call: TRBV5-6
clone_size: .
j_call: TRBJ1-5
d_call: .
cdr3_aa: CASSFLDSPNQPQHF
cdr3_nt: TGTGCCAGCAGCTTCTTGGACAGTCCGAATCAGCCCCAGCATTTT

v_call: TRBV20-1
clone_size: .
j_call: TRBJ1-1
d_call: TRBD1
cdr3_aa: CSARDSGTGGVSEAFF
cdr3_nt: TGCAGTGCTAGAGACTCTGGGACAGGGGGAGTTTCTGAAGCTTTCTTT

v_call: TRBV25-1
clone_size: .
j_call: TRBJ2-1
d_call: TRBD1
cdr3_aa: CASSSIPGQRLGSYNEQFF
cdr3_nt: TGTGCCAGCAGTTCCATCCCGGGACAGCGGCTGGGATCCTACAATGAGCAGTTCTTC

v_call: TRBV20-1
clone_size: .
j_call: TRBJ2-3
d_call: TRBD1
cdr3_aa: CSAIILTGVGDTQYF
cdr3_nt: TGCAGTGCTATCATCCTGACAGGGGTGGGAGATACGCAGTATTTT

v_call: TRBV20-1
clone_size: .
j_call: TRBJ1-5
d_call: .
cdr3_aa: CSARVRGYSNQPQHF
cdr3_nt: TGCAGTGCTAGAGTTCGCGGGTATAGCAATCAGCCCCAGCATTTT

v_call: TRBV20-1
clone_size: few
j_call: TRBJ1-5
d_call: .
cdr3_aa: CSARGNQPQHF
cdr3_nt: TGCAGTGCTCGGGGGAATCAGCCCCAGCATTTT